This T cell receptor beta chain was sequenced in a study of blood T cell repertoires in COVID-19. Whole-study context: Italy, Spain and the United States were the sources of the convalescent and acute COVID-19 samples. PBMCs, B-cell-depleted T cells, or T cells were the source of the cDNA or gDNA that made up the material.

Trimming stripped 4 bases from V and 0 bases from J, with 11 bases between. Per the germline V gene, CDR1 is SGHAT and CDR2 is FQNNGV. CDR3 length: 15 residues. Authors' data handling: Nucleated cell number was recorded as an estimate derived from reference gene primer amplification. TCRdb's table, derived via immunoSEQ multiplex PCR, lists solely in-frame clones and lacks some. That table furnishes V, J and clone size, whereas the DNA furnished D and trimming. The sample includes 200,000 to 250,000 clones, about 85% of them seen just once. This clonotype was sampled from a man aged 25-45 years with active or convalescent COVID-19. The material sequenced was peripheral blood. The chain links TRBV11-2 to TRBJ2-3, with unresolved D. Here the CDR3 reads CASSSLGSSTDTQYF. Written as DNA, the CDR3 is TGTGCCAGCAGCTCCCTCGGTTCTAGCACAGATACGCAGTATTTT.